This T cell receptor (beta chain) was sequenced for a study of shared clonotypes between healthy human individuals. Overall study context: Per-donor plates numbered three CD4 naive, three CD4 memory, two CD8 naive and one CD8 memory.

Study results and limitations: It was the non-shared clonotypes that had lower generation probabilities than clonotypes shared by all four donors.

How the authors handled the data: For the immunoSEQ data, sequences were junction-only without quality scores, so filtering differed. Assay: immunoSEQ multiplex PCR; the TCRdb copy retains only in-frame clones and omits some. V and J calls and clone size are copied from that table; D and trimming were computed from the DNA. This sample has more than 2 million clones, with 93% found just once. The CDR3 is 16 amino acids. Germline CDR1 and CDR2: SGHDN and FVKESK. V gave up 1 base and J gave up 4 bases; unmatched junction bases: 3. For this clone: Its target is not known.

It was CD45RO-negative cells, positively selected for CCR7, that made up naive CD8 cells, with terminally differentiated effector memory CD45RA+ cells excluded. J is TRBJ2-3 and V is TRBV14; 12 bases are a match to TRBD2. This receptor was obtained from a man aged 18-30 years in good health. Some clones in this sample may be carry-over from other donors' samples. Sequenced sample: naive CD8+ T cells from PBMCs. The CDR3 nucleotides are TGTGCCAGCAGCCAAGTGGCTAGCGGGAGGGCAGATACGCAGTATTTT. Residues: CASSQVASGRADTQYF.